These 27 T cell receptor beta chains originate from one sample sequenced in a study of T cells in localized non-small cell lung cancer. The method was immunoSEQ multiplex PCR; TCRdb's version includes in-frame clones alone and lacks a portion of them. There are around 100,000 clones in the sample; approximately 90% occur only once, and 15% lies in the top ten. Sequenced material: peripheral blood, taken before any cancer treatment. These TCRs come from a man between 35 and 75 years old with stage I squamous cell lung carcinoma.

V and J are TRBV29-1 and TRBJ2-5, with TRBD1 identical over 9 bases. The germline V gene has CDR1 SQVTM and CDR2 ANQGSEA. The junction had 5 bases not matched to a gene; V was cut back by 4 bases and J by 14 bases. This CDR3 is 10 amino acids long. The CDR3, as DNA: TGCAGCGTTGCCGGACAGGGGTCCTACTTC. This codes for CSVAGQGSYF.

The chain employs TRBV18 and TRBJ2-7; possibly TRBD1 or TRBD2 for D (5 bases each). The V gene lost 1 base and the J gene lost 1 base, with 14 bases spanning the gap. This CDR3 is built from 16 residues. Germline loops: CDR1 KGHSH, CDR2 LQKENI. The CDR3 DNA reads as TGTGCCAGCTCACCACGAGGACGGGGCGGGTCCTACGAGCAGTACTTC. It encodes CASSPRGRGGSYEQYF.

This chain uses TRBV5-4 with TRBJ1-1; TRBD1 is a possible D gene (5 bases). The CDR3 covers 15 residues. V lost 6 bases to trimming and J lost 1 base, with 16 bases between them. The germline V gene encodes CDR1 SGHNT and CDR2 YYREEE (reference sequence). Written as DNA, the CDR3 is TGTGCCAGCAAAAACGGGGGAGCTAGGAACACTGAAGCTTTCTTT. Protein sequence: CASKNGGARNTEAFF.

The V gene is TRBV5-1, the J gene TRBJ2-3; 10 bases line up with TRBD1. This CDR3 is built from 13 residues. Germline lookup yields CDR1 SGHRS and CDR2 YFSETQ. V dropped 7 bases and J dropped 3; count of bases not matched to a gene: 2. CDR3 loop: CASQDRGTDTQYF. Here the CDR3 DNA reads TGCGCCAGCCAGGACAGGGGGACAGATACGCAGTATTTT.

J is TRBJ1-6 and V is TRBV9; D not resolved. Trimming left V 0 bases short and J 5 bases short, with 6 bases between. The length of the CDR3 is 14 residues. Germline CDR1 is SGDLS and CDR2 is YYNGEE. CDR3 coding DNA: TGTGCCAGCAGCGTAGAAAGAGATAATTCACCCCTCCACTTT. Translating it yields CASSVERDNSPLHF.

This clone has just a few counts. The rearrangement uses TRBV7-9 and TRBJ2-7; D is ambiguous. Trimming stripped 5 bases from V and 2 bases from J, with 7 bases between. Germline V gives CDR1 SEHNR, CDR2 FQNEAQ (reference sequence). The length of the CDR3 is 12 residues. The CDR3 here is CASSPQAYEQYF. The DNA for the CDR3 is TGTGCCAGCAGCCCTCAGGCCTACGAGCAGTACTTC. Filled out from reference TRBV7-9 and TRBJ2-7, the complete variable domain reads DTGVSQNPRHKITKRGQNVTFRCDPISEHNRLYWYRQTLGQGPEFLTYFQNEAQLEKSRLLSDRFSAERPKGSFSTLEIQRTEQGDSAMYLCASSPQAYEQYFGPGTRLTVT.

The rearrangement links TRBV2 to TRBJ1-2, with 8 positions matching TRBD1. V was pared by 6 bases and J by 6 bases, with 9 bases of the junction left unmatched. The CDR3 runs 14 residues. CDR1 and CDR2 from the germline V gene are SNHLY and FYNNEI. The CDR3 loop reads CASSGQGLNDGYTF. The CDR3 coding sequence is TGTGCCAGCAGCGGACAGGGTCTCAACGATGGCTACACCTTC.

This CDR3 is CASSLGGLSGNTIYF. CDR3 sequence (DNA): TGTGCCAGCAGCTTGGGGGGTCTCTCTGGAAACACCATATATTTT. V is TRBV5-4 and J is TRBJ1-3; the D is unclear. V lost 0 bases and J 0 bases, leaving 7 bases between the germline ends. Germline assignment: CDR1 SGHNT and CDR2 YYREEE (reference sequence). This CDR3 spans 15 amino acids. The full variable domain, with the rest looked up from reference TRBV5-4 and TRBJ1-3, is ETGVTQSPTHLIKTRGQQVTLRCSSQSGHNTVSWYQQALGQGPQFIFQYYREEENGRGNFPPRFSGLQFPNYSSELNVNALELDDSALYLCASSLGGLSGNTIYFGEGSWLTVV.

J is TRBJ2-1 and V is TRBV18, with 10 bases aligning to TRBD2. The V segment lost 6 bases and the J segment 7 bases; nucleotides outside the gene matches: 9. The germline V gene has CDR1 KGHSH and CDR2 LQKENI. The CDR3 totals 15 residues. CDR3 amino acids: CASSLSGGAENEQFF. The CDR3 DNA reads TGTGCCAGCTCGTTAAGCGGGGGGGCCGAGAATGAGCAGTTCTTC. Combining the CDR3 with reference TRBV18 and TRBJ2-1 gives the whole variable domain NAGVMQNPRHLVRRRGQEARLRCSPMKGHSHVYWYRQLPEEGLKFMVYLQKENIIDESGMPKERFSAEFPKEGPSILRIQQVVRGDSAAYFCASSLSGGAENEQFFGPGTRLTVL.

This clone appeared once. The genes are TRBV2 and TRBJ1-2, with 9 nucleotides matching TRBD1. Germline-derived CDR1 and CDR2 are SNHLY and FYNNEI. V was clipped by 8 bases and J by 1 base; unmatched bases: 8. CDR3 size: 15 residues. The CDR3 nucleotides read TGTGCCAGCCTAGACAGGGGGTTCATTAACTATGGCTACACCTTC. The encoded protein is CASLDRGFINYGYTF.

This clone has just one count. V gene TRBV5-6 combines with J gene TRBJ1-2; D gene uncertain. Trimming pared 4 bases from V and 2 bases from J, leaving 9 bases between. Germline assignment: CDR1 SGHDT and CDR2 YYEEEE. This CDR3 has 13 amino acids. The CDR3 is CASSRRLNYGYTF. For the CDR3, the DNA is TGTGCCAGCAGCAGAAGGCTCAACTATGGCTACACCTTC. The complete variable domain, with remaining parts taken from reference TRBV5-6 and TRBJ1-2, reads DAGVTQSPTHLIKTRGQQVTLRCSPKSGHDTVSWYQQALGQGPQFIFQYYEEEERQRGNFPDRFSGHQFPNYSSELNVNALLLGDSALYLCASSRRLNYGYTFGSGTRLTVV.

CDR3 residues: CASSAKGDQETQYF. CDR3 in DNA: TGTGCCAGCAGCGCGAAAGGGGACCAAGAGACCCAGTACTTC. The chain is built from TRBV7-9 and TRBJ2-5; weak D call: TRBD1 (5 bases). Germline CDR1 SEHNR, CDR2 FQNEAQ (reference sequence). V lost 5 bases and J 0 bases, leaving 10 bases between the germline ends. The CDR3 has 14 amino acids.

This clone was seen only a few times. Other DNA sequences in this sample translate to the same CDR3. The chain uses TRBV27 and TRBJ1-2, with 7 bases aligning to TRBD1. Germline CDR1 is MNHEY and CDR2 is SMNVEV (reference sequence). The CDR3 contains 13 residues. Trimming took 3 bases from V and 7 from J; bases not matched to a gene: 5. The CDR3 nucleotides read TGTGCCAGCAGTTTTCGGGACAGATCTGGCTACACCTTC. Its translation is CASSFRDRSGYTF.

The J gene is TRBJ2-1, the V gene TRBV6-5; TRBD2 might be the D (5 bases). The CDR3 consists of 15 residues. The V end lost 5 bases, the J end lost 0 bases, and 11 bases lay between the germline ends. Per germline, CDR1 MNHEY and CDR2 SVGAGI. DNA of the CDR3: TGTGCCAGCAGTAGGAGGCTAGCCTCCTACAATGAGCAGTTCTTC. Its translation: CASSRRLASYNEQFF.

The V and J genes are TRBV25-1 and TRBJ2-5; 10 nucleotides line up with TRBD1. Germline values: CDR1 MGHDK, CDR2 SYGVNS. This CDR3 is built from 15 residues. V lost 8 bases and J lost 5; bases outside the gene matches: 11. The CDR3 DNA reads TGTGCCAGCGCACCGGGACAGGGGACGGGGGAGACCCAGTACTTC. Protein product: CASAPGQGTGETQYF. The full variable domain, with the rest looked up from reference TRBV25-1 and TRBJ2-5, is EADIYQTPRYLVIGTGKKITLECSQTMGHDKMYWYQQDPGMELHLIHYSYGVNSTEKGDLSSESTVSRIRTEHFPLTLESARPSHTSQYLCASAPGQGTGETQYFGPGTRLLVL.

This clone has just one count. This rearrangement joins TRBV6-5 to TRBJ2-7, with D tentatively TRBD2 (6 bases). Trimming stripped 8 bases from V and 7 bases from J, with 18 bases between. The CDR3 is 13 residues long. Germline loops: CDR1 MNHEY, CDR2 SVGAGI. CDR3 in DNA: TGTGCCAGCGGAAGGAGGAGGGGAGGTGAGCAGTACTTC. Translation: CASGRRRGGEQYF.

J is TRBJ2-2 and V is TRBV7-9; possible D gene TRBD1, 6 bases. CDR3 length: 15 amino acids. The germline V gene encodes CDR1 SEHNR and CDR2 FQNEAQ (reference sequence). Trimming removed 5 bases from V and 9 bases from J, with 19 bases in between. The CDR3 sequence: CASSQPSTGIRELFF. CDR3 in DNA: TGTGCCAGCAGCCAGCCGAGCACAGGGATCCGGGAGCTGTTTTTT.

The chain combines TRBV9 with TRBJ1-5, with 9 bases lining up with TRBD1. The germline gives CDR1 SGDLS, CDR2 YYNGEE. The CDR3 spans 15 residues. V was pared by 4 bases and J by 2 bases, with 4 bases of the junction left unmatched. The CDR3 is CASSSQGARNQPQHF. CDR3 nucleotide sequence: TGTGCCAGCAGCTCACAGGGGGCCCGCAATCAGCCCCAGCATTTT.

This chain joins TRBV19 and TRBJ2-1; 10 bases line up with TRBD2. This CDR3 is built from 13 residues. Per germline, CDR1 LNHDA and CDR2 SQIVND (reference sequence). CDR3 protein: CATTKRGGNEQFF. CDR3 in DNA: TGTGCGACAACCAAGCGGGGGGGCAATGAGCAGTTCTTC.

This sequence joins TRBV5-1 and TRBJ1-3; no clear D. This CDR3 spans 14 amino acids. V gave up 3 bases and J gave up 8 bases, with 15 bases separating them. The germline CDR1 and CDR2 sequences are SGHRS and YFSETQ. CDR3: CASSSPAVGDTIYF. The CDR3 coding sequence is TGCGCCAGCAGCTCCCCGGCGGTGGGTGACACCATATATTTT.

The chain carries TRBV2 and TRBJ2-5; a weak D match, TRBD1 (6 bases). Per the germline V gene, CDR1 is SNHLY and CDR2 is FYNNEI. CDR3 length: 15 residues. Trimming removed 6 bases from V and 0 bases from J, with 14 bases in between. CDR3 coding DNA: TGTGCCAGCAGAACTCTGGACAGCTACCAAGAGACCCAGTACTTC. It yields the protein CASRTLDSYQETQYF.

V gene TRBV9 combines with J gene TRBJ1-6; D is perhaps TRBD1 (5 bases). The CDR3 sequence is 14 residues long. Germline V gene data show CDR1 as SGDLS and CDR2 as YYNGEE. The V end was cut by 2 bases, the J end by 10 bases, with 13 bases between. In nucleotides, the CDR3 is TGTGCCAGCAGCGTGGGAGGGGCTCGGTCACCCCTCCACTTT. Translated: CASSVGGARSPLHF.

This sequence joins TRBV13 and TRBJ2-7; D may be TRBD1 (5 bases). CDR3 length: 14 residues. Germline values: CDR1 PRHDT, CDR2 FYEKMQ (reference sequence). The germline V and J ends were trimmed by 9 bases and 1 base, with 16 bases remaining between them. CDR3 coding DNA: TGTGCCAGTTCCCGAGGCAGGGATTCCTACGAGCAGTACTTC. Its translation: CASSRGRDSYEQYF.

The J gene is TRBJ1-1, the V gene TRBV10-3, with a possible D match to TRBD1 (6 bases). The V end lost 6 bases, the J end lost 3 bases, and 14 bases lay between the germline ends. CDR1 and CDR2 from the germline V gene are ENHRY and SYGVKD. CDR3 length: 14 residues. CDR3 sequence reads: CAISLNRQDTEAFF. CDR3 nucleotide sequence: TGTGCCATCAGCTTGAACCGACAGGACACTGAAGCTTTCTTT.

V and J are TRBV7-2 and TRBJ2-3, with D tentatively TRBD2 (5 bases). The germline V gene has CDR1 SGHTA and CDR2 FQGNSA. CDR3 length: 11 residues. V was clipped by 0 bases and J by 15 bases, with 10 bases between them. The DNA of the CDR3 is TGTGCCAGCAGCTTAGCCGGACTCAAATATTTT. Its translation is CASSLAGLKYF.

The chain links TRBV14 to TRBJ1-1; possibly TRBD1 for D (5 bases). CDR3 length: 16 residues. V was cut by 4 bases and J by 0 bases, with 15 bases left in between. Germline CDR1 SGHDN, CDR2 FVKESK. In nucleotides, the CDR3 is TGTGCCAGCAGCCGATCGGGACGGATAATGAACACTGAAGCTTTCTTT. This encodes CASSRSGRIMNTEAFF.

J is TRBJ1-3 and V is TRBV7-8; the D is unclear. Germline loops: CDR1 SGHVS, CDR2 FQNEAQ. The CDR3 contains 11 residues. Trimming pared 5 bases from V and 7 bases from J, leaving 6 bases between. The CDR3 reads CASSPGNTIYF. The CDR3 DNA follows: TGTGCCAGCAGCCCGGGTAACACCATATATTTT.